This T cell receptor beta chain was sequenced during a study of blood T cell repertoires in COVID-19. Turning to the study itself: Sample material is recorded as cDNA or gDNA derived from T cells, B-cell-depleted T cells, or PBMCs.

Authors' processing steps: Scientists estimated how many nucleated cells there were by amplifying reference gene primers. Repertoires were generated with immunoSEQ multiplex PCR, while TCRdb's copy carries only in-frame clones and drops some. Clone size and V and J calls were adopted from that table, with D and trimming inferred from the DNA. The sample lists about 130,000 clones, about 86% occurring once. Looked up from germline, CDR1 is SGHRS and CDR2 is YFSETQ. The CDR3 totals 17 residues. Unmatched junction bases numbered 16, after V lost 7 bases and J lost 1 base. Cohort placement rested on clinical history that participants reported themselves.

The rearrangement uses TRBV5-1 and TRBJ1-1, with 7 bases that match TRBD1. The specimen sequenced was PBMCs or T cells enriched from blood (not recorded which). The TCR sequence derives from a woman in her 50s who had recovered from COVID-19. CDR3 sequence reads: CASGAGGGPLGNTEAFF. For the CDR3, the DNA is TGCGCCAGCGGGGCGGGAGGGGGCCCTCTTGGGAACACTGAAGCTTTCTTT.